Below, 18 T cell receptor beta chains from the same sample are listed, as sequenced in a study of OX40 agonist ivuxolimab in advanced cancers. The method was the immunoSEQ multiplex PCR assay. TCRdb holds this immuneACCESS table with in-frame rearrangements only. Some clones are missing; in checked studies, unresolved V genes explain under half, and the rest has no known cause. Counted in this sample were 90,000 to 150,000 clones; around 87% of them appeared once. The ten most abundant clones make up roughly 0.59% of the sample. The sequences come from CD4+ or CD8+ T cells sorted from blood, collected in a trial of the OX40 agonist ivuxolimab. All receptors come from an adult with an advanced solid tumor such as melanoma, head and neck, liver or kidney cancer.

V and J are TRBV28 and TRBJ1-5; no firm D call. CDR3 size: 12 residues. The germline CDR1 and CDR2 sequences are MDHEN and SYDVKM. Trimming shortened V by 8 bases and J by 4 bases, and 9 bases separated the two germline ends. The CDR3 is CASRTINQPQHF. CDR3 DNA: TGTGCCAGCCGGACTATTAATCAGCCCCAGCATTTT.

The chain uses TRBV28 and TRBJ2-1; D is undetermined. The CDR3 is 13 amino acids. V lost 2 bases to trimming and J lost 6 bases, with 8 bases between them. Germline V lookup: CDR1 MDHEN, CDR2 SYDVKM. The CDR3 reads CASSLLFANEQFF. CDR3 nucleotide sequence: TGTGCCAGCAGTTTACTTTTCGCCAATGAGCAGTTCTTC.

The chain has TRBV11-2 and TRBJ2-7; D ambiguous. V was cut by 2 bases and J by 6 bases, with 11 bases left in between. The CDR3 is 13 amino acids. CDR1 is SGHAT, CDR2 FQNNGV, per germline. CDR3 nucleotide sequence: TGTGCCAGCAGCTTAACCGTCTCGGGCGAGCAGTACTTC. Amino acid sequence: CASSLTVSGEQYF. The full variable domain, with the rest looked up from reference TRBV11-2 and TRBJ2-7, is EAGVAQSPRYKIIEKRQSVAFWCNPISGHATLYWYQQILGQGPKLLIQFQNNGVVDDSQLPKDRFSAERLKGVDSTLKIQPAKLEDSAVYLCASSLTVSGEQYFGPGTRLTVT.

J is TRBJ1-1 and V is TRBV9; D not resolved. V lost 0 bases and J lost 1, with 7 bases in between. Germline V lookup: CDR1 SGDLS, CDR2 YYNGEE. The CDR3 is made up of 14 amino acids. This CDR3 is CASSVEEKNTEAFF. CDR3 DNA: TGTGCCAGCAGCGTAGAGGAGAAGAACACTGAAGCTTTCTTT.

This clone was counted only a few times. Other nucleotide sequences from this sample produce the same CDR3. The rearrangement uses TRBV7-9 and TRBJ1-5; possible D gene TRBD1, 5 bases. V gave up 5 bases and J gave up 7 bases, with 9 bases separating them. The CDR3 runs 12 residues. CDR1 SEHNR and CDR2 FQNEAQ come from the germline V gene (reference sequence). CDR3 in DNA: TGTGCCAGCAGCCGGGGGGACCAGCCCCAGCATTTT. As protein: CASSRGDQPQHF.

The V gene is TRBV6-1, the J gene TRBJ2-5, with a possible D match to TRBD2 (6 bases). Trimming left V 9 bases short and J 1 base short, with 12 bases between. Germline-derived CDR1 and CDR2 are MNHNS and SASEGT. This CDR3 has 13 amino acids. CDR3 amino acids: CASSQGLQETQYF. CDR3 DNA sequence: TGTGCCAGTAGTCAGGGACTCCAAGAGACCCAGTACTTC.

CDR3 in DNA: TGTGCCAGCAGTGATTGGGTAGCGGGGGAGCAGTTCTTC. This translates into CASSDWVAGEQFF. The gene calls are TRBV6-4 and TRBJ2-1, with 8 bases lining up with TRBD2. The CDR3 contains 13 residues. Per germline, CDR1 MRHNA and CDR2 SNTAGT. With V trimmed by 3 bases and J by 10 bases, 5 bases remained unmatched.

The chain employs TRBV10-3 and TRBJ2-5, with 7 bases matching TRBD2. This CDR3 contains 14 residues. The V gene's germline CDR1 is ENHRY and CDR2 SYGVKD. V was pared by 0 bases and J by 2 bases, with 0 bases of the junction left unmatched. The CDR3 coding sequence is TGTGCCATCAGTGAGTCGGGAGGGCAAGAGACCCAGTACTTC. This sequence encodes CAISESGGQETQYF.

The chain has TRBV5-1 and TRBJ2-7; 9 bases match TRBD1. The junction had 7 bases not matched to a gene; V was cut back by 4 bases and J by 2 bases. The CDR3 runs to 15 residues. Germline CDR1 and CDR2: SGHRS and YFSETQ. CDR3: CASSQTGGLPYEQYF. The CDR3 nucleotides read TGCGCCAGCAGCCAAACAGGGGGCTTACCCTACGAGCAGTACTTC.

This chain connects TRBV6-6 to TRBJ2-3; D is uncertain. The CDR3 consists of 16 residues. Germline V CDR1 and CDR2: MNHNY, SVGAGI (reference sequence). The ends were cut back, 4 bases at V and 0 bases at J, with 14 bases in the middle. The DNA of the CDR3 is TGTGCCAGCAGTTTTCGACTTACCCCTAGCACAGATACGCAGTATTTT. Translated: CASSFRLTPSTDTQYF.

The chain combines TRBV19 with TRBJ1-4; no clear D gene. V was pared by 7 bases and J by 4 bases, with 10 bases between. This CDR3 has 13 amino acids. The germline CDR1 and CDR2 sequences are LNHDA and SQIVND (reference sequence). The CDR3 here is CASTGRGNEKLFF. The CDR3 coding sequence is TGTGCCAGTACCGGACGCGGTAATGAAAAACTGTTTTTT.

The CDR3 protein is CASSEYGVGEQYF. The CDR3 DNA reads as TGTGCCAGCAGTGAATATGGGGTTGGGGAGCAGTACTTC. This chain uses TRBV25-1 with TRBJ2-7, with D uncertain. Trimming removed 0 bases at V and 7 bases at J, with 10 bases between. In germline, CDR1 is MGHDK, CDR2 SYGVNS. CDR3 size: 13 residues.

V gene TRBV5-1 combines with J gene TRBJ2-3, with 11 nucleotides matching TRBD2. V lost 4 bases and J lost 4; bases outside the gene matches: 5. Germline CDR1 and CDR2: SGHRS and YFSETQ. The CDR3 is 15 residues long. The CDR3 here is CASSISGGAADTQYF. The CDR3 DNA follows: TGCGCCAGCAGCATTAGCGGGGGGGCCGCAGATACGCAGTATTTT. Full variable domain (rest looked up from reference TRBV5-1 and TRBJ2-3): KAGVTQTPRYLIKTRGQQVTLSCSPISGHRSVSWYQQTPGQGLQFLFEYFSETQRNKGNFPGRFSGRQFSNSRSEMNVSTLELGDSALYLCASSISGGAADTQYFGPGTRLTVL.

To note about this clone: The junction does not match germline at one end; this may be a read error. Other nucleotide sequences in the sample specify the same CDR3. The rearrangement uses TRBV6-1 and TRBJ2-7; 7 bases align to TRBD1. There are 15 residues in the CDR3. CDR1 is MNHNS, CDR2 SASEGT, per germline. In DNA, the CDR3 is TGCGCCAGCAGTGAAAGGACAGGTTCCACCTACGAGCAGTACTTC. As protein: CASSERTGSTYEQYF.

V gene TRBV5-1 combines with J gene TRBJ1-3; 7 nucleotides align to TRBD1. The CDR3 consists of 15 residues. CDR1 is SGHRS and CDR2 is YFSETQ in the germline V gene. V lost 4 bases to trimming and J lost 2 bases; unmatched junction nucleotides: 6. The CDR3 loop is CASSLIQGAGNTIYF. CDR3 bases: TGCGCCAGCAGCCTAATTCAGGGGGCTGGAAACACCATATATTTT.

The gene calls are TRBV7-8 and TRBJ2-7; D possibly corresponds to TRBD2 (5 bases). The CDR3 has 14 residues. Deletions cut 8 bases from V and 2 bases from J, with 16 bases between. Germline V gives CDR1 SGHVS, CDR2 FQNEAQ. The CDR3 spells CASLPYPGTYEQYF. CDR3 coding DNA: TGTGCCAGCCTCCCTTATCCGGGAACCTACGAGCAGTACTTC.

J is TRBJ2-3 and V is TRBV2; the D gene could be TRBD1 or TRBD2 (5 bases each). V lost 6 bases to trimming and J lost 3 bases, with 13 bases between them. CDR1 and CDR2 from the germline V gene are SNHLY and FYNNEI. The CDR3 sequence is 14 residues long. The CDR3 sequence is CASRRAGSTDTQYF. The CDR3 nucleotides read TGTGCCAGCAGGCGGGCAGGGTCGACAGATACGCAGTATTTT.

The rearrangement joins TRBV28 to TRBJ2-7; D is uncertain. This CDR3 comprises 12 residues. Looked up from germline, CDR1 is MDHEN and CDR2 is SYDVKM. V was shortened by 5 bases and J by 10 bases, with 15 bases between the two germline ends. The CDR3 loop reads CASSLSFFGQYF. DNA for the CDR3: TGTGCCAGCAGTCTAAGTTTTTTCGGTCAGTACTTC. The whole variable domain, remainder taken from reference TRBV28 and TRBJ2-7, is DVKVTQSSRYLVKRTGEKVFLECVQDMDHENMFWYRQDPGLGLRLIYFSYDVKMKEKGDIPEGYSVSREKKERFSLILESASTNQTSMYLCASSLSFFGQYFGPGTRLTVT.